The 14 T cell receptor beta chains below were found in one sample sequenced in a study of cytomegalovirus exposure and HLA in healthy donors. Both 60 Vbeta primers and 13 Jbeta primers went into the PCR. Generated by immunoSEQ multiplex PCR, the TCRdb table keeps only in-frame clones and is missing some. The sample contains 100,000 to 150,000 clones, less than 90% of which appear only once. Sequenced input: PBMCs. Receptor source: a man aged 35 to 55 in good health and CMV-seronegative.

The chain carries TRBV7-8 and TRBJ1-3; 7 nucleotides align to TRBD1. The J segment lost 0 bases and the V segment lost 7 bases, leaving 9 bases of the junction unmatched. This CDR3 has 16 residues. Germline CDR1 SGHVS, CDR2 FQNEAQ. The CDR3 region has the DNA TGTGCCAGCACCCGAGGGGGCAGAAGCTCTGGAAACACCATATATTTT. Its protein is CASTRGGRSSGNTIYF.

The chain couples TRBV28 to TRBJ1-5, with a weak D call TRBD1 (5 bases). Trimming cost V 8 bases and J 6 bases, with 23 bases left between them. Looked up from germline, CDR1 is MDHEN and CDR2 is SYDVKM. The CDR3 totals 16 residues. DNA for the CDR3: TGTGCCAGCGTTGACGGAGCAGGGTTTACGTCTCAGCCCCAGCATTTT. Translating gives CASVDGAGFTSQPQHF.

The rearrangement joins TRBV6-1 to TRBJ1-6; no clear D gene. The CDR3 consists of 17 residues. The V gene's germline CDR1 is MNHNS and CDR2 SASEGT. Trimming shortened V by 2 bases and J by 2 bases, and 13 bases separated the two germline ends. Here the CDR3 reads CASSEFAANTYNSPLHF. DNA for the CDR3: TGTGCCAGCAGTGAATTTGCGGCGAACACCTATAATTCACCCCTCCACTTT.

The CDR3 loop is CASSPPTGGMNEQFF. CDR3 in DNA: TGTGCCAGCAGCCCTCCGACAGGGGGTATGAATGAGCAGTTCTTC. This chain uses TRBV9 with TRBJ2-1; TRBD1 matches 9 bases. The CDR3 is made up of 15 amino acids. V was pared by 4 bases and J by 7 bases, with 9 bases of the junction left unmatched. Germline assignment: CDR1 SGDLS and CDR2 YYNGEE.

V and J are TRBV5-6 and TRBJ2-2; 7 nucleotides agree with TRBD2. The V and J ends lost 4 bases and 7 bases, in that order; junction bases with no gene match: 13. This CDR3 has 16 residues. Germline lookup yields CDR1 SGHDT and CDR2 YYEEEE. The CDR3 loop reads CASSPAPREMIGELFF. CDR3 nucleotides: TGTGCCAGCAGCCCCGCGCCGCGGGAGATGATCGGGGAGCTGTTTTTT.

The chain combines TRBV6-1 with TRBJ2-5; 11 bases are a match to TRBD2. The J segment lost 5 bases and the V segment lost 7 bases, leaving 6 bases of the junction unmatched. Germline CDR1 MNHNS, CDR2 SASEGT. The CDR3 is 14 residues long. CDR3 nucleotides: TGTGCCAGCACCTTACTAGCGGGAGTTGAGACCCAGTACTTC. The encoded protein is CASTLLAGVETQYF.

The rearrangement links TRBV5-1 to TRBJ2-1; 8 nucleotides match TRBD1. The CDR3 loop spans 13 amino acids. Germline CDR1 is SGHRS and CDR2 is YFSETQ. Trimming took 5 bases from V and 9 from J; bases not matched to a gene: 7. The CDR3, as DNA: TGCGCCAGCAGGCCGGACAGGGCCGGTGAGCAGTTCTTC. As protein: CASRPDRAGEQFF.

V usage is TRBV10-3 and J usage is TRBJ1-3; 10 positions agree with TRBD1. There are 18 residues in the CDR3. Per the germline V gene, CDR1 is ENHRY and CDR2 is SYGVKD. After removal of 0 bases from V and 4 bases from J, the junction contained 9 bases not matched to a gene. The CDR3: CAISESTLGTGAGNTIYF. The CDR3 DNA reads as TGTGCCATCAGTGAGTCGACCTTGGGGACAGGGGCAGGAAACACCATATATTTT.

The rearrangement joins TRBV2 to TRBJ2-7; 15 bases line up with TRBD2. The V and J ends lost 6 bases and 7 bases, in that order; junction bases with no gene match: 10. The germline CDR1 and CDR2 sequences are SNHLY and FYNNEI. The CDR3 length is 16 residues. CDR3 nucleotide sequence: TGTGCCAGCAGGGAGAGGACTAGCGGGGGGGCCGGGGAGCAGTACTTC. Protein sequence: CASRERTSGGAGEQYF. The whole variable domain, remainder taken from reference TRBV2 and TRBJ2-7, is EPEVTQTPSHQVTQMGQEVILRCVPISNHLYFYWYRQILGQKVEFLVSFYNNEISEKSEIFDDQFSVERPDGSNFTLKIRSTKLEDSAMYFCASRERTSGGAGEQYFGPGTRLTVT.

This rearrangement joins TRBV27 to TRBJ1-2; tentatively, D is TRBD1 (5 bases). The length of the CDR3 is 14 residues. CDR1 is MNHEY and CDR2 is SMNVEV in the germline V gene (reference sequence). Trimming left V 5 bases short and J 0 bases short, with 10 bases between. The CDR3 coding sequence is TGTGCCAGCAGTCGACAGCCGGCTAACTATGGCTACACCTTC. This translates into CASSRQPANYGYTF.

The CDR3 region is CASSRDRGYGANVLTF. For the CDR3, the DNA is TGTGCCAGCAGCCGGGACAGGGGGTATGGGGCCAACGTCCTGACTTTC. The chain recombines TRBV14 with TRBJ2-6; 11 bases are a match to TRBD1. This CDR3 has 16 residues. After removal of 4 bases from V and 3 bases from J, the junction contained 2 bases not matched to a gene. The germline V gene has CDR1 SGHDN and CDR2 FVKESK. The full variable domain, rest sourced from reference TRBV14 and TRBJ2-6, is EAGVTQFPSHSVIEKGQTVTLRCDPISGHDNLYWYRRVMGKEIKFLLHFVKESKQDESGMPNNRFLAERTGGTYSTLKVQPAELEDSGVYFCASSRDRGYGANVLTFGAGSRLTVL.

The rearrangement uses TRBV5-5 and TRBJ2-1; D is possibly TRBD2 (5 bases). CDR1 and CDR2 (germline): SGHKS, YYEKEE (reference sequence). Trimming left V 2 bases short and J 0 bases short, with 9 bases between. CDR3 size: 15 residues. CDR3 residues: CASSFQRSSYNEQFF. CDR3 DNA: TGTGCCAGCAGCTTCCAGCGGAGCTCCTACAATGAGCAGTTCTTC.

The CDR3 DNA is TGTGCCAGCAGCTTAATCCCACTCGGGAGCAATGAGCAGTTCTTC. It translates to CASSLIPLGSNEQFF. The chain joins TRBV7-3 to TRBJ2-1; TRBD2 might be the D (6 bases). CDR1 is SGHTA, CDR2 FQGTGA, per germline. Between the trimmed V and J ends, which lost 1 base and 6 bases, there was a span of 13 bases. This CDR3 has 15 residues.

This chain joins TRBV7-3 and TRBJ2-3; 11 bases line up with TRBD2. The CDR3 has 19 residues. Germline lookup yields CDR1 SGHTA and CDR2 FQGTGA. The ends lost 5 bases at V and 1 base at J; junction bases unmatched: 14. In nucleotides, the CDR3 is TGTGCCAGCAGCCAAAGCGCGAGACTAGCGGGAATCGGCACAGATACGCAGTATTTT. Translation gives CASSQSARLAGIGTDTQYF. Together with reference TRBV7-3 and TRBJ2-3, the CDR3 gives the full variable domain: GAGVSQTPSNKVTEKGKYVELRCDPISGHTALYWYRQSLGQGPEFLIYFQGTGAADDSGLPNDRFFAVRPEGSVSTLKIQRTERGDSAVYLCASSQSARLAGIGTDTQYFGPGTRLTVL.